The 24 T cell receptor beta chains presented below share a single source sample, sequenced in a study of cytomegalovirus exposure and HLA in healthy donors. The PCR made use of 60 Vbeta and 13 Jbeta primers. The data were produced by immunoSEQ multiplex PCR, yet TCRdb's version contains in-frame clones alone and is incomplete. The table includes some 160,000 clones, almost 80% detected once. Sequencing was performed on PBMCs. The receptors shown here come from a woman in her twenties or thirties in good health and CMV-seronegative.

The CDR3 protein is CASSFVGTGWHGYTF. In DNA form, the CDR3 reads TGTGCCAGCAGTTTCGTCGGGACAGGTTGGCATGGCTACACCTTC. The rearrangement uses TRBV27 and TRBJ1-2, with 8 nucleotides matching TRBD1. The J segment lost 6 bases and the V segment lost 3 bases, leaving 9 bases of the junction unmatched. Germline lookup yields CDR1 MNHEY and CDR2 SMNVEV (reference sequence). The CDR3 has 15 amino acids.

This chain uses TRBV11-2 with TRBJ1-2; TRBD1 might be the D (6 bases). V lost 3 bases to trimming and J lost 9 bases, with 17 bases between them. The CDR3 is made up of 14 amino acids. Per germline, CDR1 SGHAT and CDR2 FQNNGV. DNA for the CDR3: TGTGCCAGCAGCTTGGGCACAGGGCGGAGTAGCTACACCTTC. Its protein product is CASSLGTGRSSYTF.

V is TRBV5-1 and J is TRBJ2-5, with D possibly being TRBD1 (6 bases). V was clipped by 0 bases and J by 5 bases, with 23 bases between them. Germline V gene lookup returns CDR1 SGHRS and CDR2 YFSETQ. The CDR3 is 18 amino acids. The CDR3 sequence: CASSLGDEGRAQGETQYF. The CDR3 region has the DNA TGCGCCAGCAGCTTGGGGGACGAAGGCAGGGCCCAGGGGGAGACCCAGTACTTC.

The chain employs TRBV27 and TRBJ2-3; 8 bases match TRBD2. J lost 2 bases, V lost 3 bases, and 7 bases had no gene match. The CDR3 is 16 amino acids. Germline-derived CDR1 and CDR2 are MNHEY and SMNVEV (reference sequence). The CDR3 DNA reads TGTGCCAGCAGTTTTCAGCGGGGGAGAAACACAGATACGCAGTATTTT. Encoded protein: CASSFQRGRNTDTQYF.

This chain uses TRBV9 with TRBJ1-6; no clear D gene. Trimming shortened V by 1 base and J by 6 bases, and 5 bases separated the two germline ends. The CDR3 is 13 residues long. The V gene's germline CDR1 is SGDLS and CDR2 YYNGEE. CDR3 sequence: CASSVRSNSPLHF. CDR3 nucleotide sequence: TGTGCCAGCAGCGTAAGGAGTAATTCACCCCTCCACTTT. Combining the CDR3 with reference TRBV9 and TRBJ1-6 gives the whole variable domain DSGVTQTPKHLITATGQRVTLRCSPRSGDLSVYWYQQSLDQGLQFLIQYYNGEERAKGNILERFSAQQFPDLHSELNLSSLELGDSALYFCASSVRSNSPLHFGNGTRLTVT.

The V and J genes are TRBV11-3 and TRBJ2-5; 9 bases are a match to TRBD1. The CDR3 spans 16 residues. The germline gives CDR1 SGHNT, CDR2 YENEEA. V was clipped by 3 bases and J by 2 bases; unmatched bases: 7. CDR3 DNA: TGTGCCAGCAGCTTGGGGACAGGGCAGGGTCAAGAGACCCAGTACTTC. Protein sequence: CASSLGTGQGQETQYF.

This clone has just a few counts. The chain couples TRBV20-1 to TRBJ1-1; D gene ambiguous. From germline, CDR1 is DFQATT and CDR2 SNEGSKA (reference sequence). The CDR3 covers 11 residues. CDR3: CIATLNTEAFF. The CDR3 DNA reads TGCATTGCCACTTTGAACACTGAAGCTTTCTTT.

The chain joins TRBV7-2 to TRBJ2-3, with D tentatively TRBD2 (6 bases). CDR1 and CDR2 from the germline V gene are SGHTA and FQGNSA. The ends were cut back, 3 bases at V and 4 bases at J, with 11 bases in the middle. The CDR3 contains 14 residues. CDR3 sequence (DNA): TGTGCCAGCAGCTTCCGGCGGGGACCAGATACGCAGTATTTT. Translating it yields CASSFRRGPDTQYF.

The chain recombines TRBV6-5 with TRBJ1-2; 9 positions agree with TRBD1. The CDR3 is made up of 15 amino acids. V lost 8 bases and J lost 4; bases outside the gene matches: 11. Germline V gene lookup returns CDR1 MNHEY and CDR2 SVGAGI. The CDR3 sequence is CASRARQGVSYGYTF. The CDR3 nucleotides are TGTGCCAGCCGCGCCCGACAGGGGGTGAGCTATGGCTACACCTTC.

CDR3 loop: CASSQDVTGSEDNSPLHF. CDR3 DNA sequence: TGCGCCAGCAGCCAAGATGTGACAGGGTCGGAGGATAATTCACCCCTCCACTTT. V and J are TRBV4-3 and TRBJ1-6; 7 positions agree with TRBD1. V was pared by 0 bases and J by 5 bases, with 10 bases of the junction left unmatched. This CDR3 has 18 residues. Germline values: CDR1 LGHNA, CDR2 YSLEER.

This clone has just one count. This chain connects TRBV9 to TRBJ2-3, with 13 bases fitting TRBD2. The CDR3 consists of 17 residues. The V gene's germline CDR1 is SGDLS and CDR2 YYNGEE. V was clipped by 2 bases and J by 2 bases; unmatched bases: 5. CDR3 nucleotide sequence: TGTGCCAGCAGCGTTGGACTAGCGGGGGCCCCCACAGATACGCAGTATTTT. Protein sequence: CASSVGLAGAPTDTQYF.

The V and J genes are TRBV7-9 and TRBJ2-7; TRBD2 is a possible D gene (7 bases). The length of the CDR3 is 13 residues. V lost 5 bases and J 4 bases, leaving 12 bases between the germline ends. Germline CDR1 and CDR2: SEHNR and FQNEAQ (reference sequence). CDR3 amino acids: CASSPRGGYEQYF. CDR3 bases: TGTGCCAGCAGCCCGAGGGGGGGGTACGAGCAGTACTTC.

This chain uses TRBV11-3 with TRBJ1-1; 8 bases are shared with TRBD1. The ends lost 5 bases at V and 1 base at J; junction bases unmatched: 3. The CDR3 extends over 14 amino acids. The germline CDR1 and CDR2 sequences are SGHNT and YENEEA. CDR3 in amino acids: CASSGQGRNTEAFF. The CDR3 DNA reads TGTGCCAGCAGCGGACAGGGCCGGAACACTGAAGCTTTCTTT.

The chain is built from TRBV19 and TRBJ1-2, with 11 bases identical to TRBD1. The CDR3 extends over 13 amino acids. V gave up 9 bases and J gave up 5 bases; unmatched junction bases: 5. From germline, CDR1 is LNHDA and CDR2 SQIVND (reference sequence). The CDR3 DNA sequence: TGTGCCAGCGCTGGGACAGGGGGGTATGGCTACACCTTC. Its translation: CASAGTGGYGYTF.

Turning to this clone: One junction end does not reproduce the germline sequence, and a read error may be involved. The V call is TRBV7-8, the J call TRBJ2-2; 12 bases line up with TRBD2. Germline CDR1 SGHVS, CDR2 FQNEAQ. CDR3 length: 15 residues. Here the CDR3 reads CASSLAGGRGGELFF. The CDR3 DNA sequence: TGTGCCAGCAGCCTAGCGGGGGGGCGTGGCGGGGAGCTGTTTTTT.

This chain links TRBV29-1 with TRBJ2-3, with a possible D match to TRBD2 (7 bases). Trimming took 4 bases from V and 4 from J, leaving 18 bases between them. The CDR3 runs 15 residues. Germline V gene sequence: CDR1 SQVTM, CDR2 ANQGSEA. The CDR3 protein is CSVVSEGGEADTQYF. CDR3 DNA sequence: TGCAGCGTTGTGAGTGAAGGGGGGGAGGCAGATACGCAGTATTTT.

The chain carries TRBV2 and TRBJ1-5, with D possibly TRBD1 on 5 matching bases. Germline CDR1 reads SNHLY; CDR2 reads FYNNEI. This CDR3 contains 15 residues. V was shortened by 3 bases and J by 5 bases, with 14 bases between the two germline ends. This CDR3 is CASSDMTVLDQPQHF. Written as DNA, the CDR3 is TGTGCCAGCAGTGATATGACAGTGCTCGATCAGCCCCAGCATTTT.

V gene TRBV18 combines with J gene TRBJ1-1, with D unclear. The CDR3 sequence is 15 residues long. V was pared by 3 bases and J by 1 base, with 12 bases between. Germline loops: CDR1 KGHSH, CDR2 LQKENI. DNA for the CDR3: TGTGCCAGCTCACCGCCCCGTGGGCCGAACACTGAAGCTTTCTTT. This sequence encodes CASSPPRGPNTEAFF. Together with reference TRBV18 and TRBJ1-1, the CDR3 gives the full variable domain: NAGVMQNPRHLVRRRGQEARLRCSPMKGHSHVYWYRQLPEEGLKFMVYLQKENIIDESGMPKERFSAEFPKEGPSILRIQQVVRGDSAAYFCASSPPRGPNTEAFFGQGTRLTVV.

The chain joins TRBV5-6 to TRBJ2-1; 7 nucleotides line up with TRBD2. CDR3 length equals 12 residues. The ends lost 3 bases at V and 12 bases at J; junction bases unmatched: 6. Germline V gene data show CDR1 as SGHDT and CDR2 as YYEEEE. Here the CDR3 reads CASSWRLAGQFF. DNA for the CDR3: TGTGCCAGCAGCTGGCGACTAGCCGGGCAGTTCTTC.

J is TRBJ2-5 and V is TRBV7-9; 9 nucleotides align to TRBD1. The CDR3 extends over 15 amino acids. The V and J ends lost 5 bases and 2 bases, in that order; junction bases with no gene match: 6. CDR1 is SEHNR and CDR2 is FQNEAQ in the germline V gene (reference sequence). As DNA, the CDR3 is TGTGCCAGCAGCCCCCGGGACAGGGATCAAGAGACCCAGTACTTC. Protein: CASSPRDRDQETQYF.

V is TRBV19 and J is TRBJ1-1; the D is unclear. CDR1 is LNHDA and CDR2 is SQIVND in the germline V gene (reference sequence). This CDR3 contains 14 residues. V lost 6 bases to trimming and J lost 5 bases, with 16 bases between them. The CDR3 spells CASSPGLAGTEAFF. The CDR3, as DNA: TGTGCCAGTAGCCCCGGACTGGCGGGGACTGAAGCTTTCTTT.

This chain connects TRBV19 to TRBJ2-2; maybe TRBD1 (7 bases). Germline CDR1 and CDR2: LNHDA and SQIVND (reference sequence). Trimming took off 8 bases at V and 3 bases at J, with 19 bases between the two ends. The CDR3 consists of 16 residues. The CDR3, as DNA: TGTGCCAGTCGACAGGGAGGAGTGAGGTACACCGGGGAGCTGTTTTTT. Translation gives CASRQGGVRYTGELFF.

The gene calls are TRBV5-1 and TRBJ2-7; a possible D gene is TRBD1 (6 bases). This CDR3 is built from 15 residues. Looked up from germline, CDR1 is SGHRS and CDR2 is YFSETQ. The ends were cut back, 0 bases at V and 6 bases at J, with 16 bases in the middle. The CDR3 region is CASSLVQGLTGEQYF. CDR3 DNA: TGCGCCAGCAGCTTGGTACAGGGCCTTACCGGCGAGCAGTACTTC.

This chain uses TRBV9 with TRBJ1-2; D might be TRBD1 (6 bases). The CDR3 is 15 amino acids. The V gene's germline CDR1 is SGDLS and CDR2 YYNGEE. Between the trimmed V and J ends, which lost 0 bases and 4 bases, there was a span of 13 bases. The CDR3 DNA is TGTGCCAGCAGCGTAGACGAGGGGGTAGGCTATGGCTACACCTTC. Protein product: CASSVDEGVGYGYTF.